Sequencing of this TCR beta chain was carried out in a study of human T cells and chemical hapten exposure (dated by TCRdb to 2020 to 2022). As for the study more broadly: For sensitization, 2% DPC in acetone was applied to a roughly 2 cm by roughly 2 cm area of upper inner arm skin. Throughout the approximately 22-week study period, patients were also given weekly therapeutic DPC doses on the scalp. Patch testing was done on the upper back using Finn chambers containing 0.01% DPC, and results were scored after 6 days according to International Contact Dermatitis Research Group standards. The patient cohort, mostly female, included alopecia areata with under or over 50% scalp involvement, alopecia totalis and alopecia universalis. The libraries were sequenced as a pool, and the TCR yield per sample differed mostly because of small variations in library volumes within the pool. Peripheral blood TCR repertoire changes were tracked in vivo in alopecia patients during primary and secondary sensitization to the hapten diphenylcyclopropenone (DPC). Patient blood was sampled pre-sensitization (week 0) and at 2, 6 and about 24 weeks after DPC sensitization. Blood for TCR sequencing was provided by twenty-nine alopecia patients at one to four time points (pre-sensitization, 2, 6 and 24 weeks). Overall study outcomes, separate from this receptor: All patients had alopecia, a presumed autoimmune disease, so their immune response might differ from that of healthy individuals. Significantly more large CDR3 similarity clusters were formed by expanded TCRs than by pre-sensitization or healthy control sets, consistent with antigen-driven responses. After repeated subsampling, the strength of the expansion versus patch-test correlation and the threshold at which it became significant changed. Patch test score was positively correlated with the number of PT1 expanded TCRs, with significance at thresholds 8, 16 and 32 but not at 4. DPC sensitization did not change the number of TCRs with a frequency above 1 in 1000, and there was no evidence of changes in global repertoire structure.

Regarding this clonotype: What this receptor recognizes is not known. Within one base of it there is no much larger clone, and no base qualities were kept.

Interpreted using the paper, the time point label stands for: pre-sensitization, week 0. The treatment or condition label, read with the paper, signifies: therapeutic diphenylcyclopropenone sensitization with weekly scalp DPC. At every patch-test visit, the blood draw took place before the patch test was put on. Patients were considered eligible if aged 18 to 70, diagnosed with alopecia and deemed suitable for DPC therapy, and patients were excluded if pregnant. Total RNA was isolated from unfractionated whole blood collected in Tempus Blood RNA tubes. The CDR3 runs 14 amino acids, cysteine and phenylalanine included. The only DNA kept is the CDR3, 42 bases in frame from the first base. Based on the germline V gene, the CDR1 and CDR2 sequences are MDHEN and SYDVKM. V is pared back by 5 bases and J by 1 base, with 9 bases lying between the germline termini. Receptors were amplified or captured by RACE. The instrument given in TCRdb is NextSeq 500. During library preparation, unique molecular identifiers were attached to individual cDNA molecules so that TCRs could be counted quantitatively and reproducibly. For every blood RNA sample, sequencing covered both the TCR alpha and TCR beta chains. In the original analysis: Samples had a median of around 92,000 TCRs, with a range from roughly 23,224 to 700,000. V, J and CDR3 annotation of the TCR reads was carried out using the Decombinator software suite. Every sample was subsampled to the same number of TCRs (28,000) for the PS versus PT1 abundance plots. Expanded TCRs were defined as absent before sensitization and observed at least eight times at the 2-week time point. TCRdb handled the public reads itself, with Q25 trimming in fastp and clone calling in MiXCR, and kept productive beta chains. Here each entry gathers all rows of one CDR3 protein and keeps the most common genes and DNA. The V and J calls reflect TCRdb's pipeline rather than the authors' work. The sample data list about 89,000 distinct CDR3 sequences, and 10% to 11% of these were observed just once. Of the sample, more than 2.5% is held by the ten largest clones.

This chain joins TRBV28 to TRBJ1-5, with the D gene not clear enough to name. The sample consisted of whole blood, taken in connection with sensitization to the hapten diphenylcyclopropenone (DPC). The source is a woman aged 55-70 years with alopecia areata. Some clones in this sample may be carry-over from other donors' samples. The CDR3 loop reads CASSRAGSNQPQHF. The nucleotide sequence reads as follows: TGTGCCAGCAGTCGAGCGGGAAGCAATCAGCCCCAGCATTTT.